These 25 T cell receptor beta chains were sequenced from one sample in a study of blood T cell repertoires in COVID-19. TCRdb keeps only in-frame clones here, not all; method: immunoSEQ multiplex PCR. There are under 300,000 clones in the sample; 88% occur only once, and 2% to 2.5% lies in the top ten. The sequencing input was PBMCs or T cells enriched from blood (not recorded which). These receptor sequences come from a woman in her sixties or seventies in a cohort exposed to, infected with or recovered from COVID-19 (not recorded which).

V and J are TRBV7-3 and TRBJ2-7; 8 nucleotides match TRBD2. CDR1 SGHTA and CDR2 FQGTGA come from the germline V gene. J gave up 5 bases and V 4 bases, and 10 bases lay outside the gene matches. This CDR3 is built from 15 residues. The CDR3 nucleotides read TGTGCCAGCAGCTATAGCGGGACCGTCCCCCACGAGCAGTACTTC. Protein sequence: CASSYSGTVPHEQYF.

The CDR3 reads CASSPRQGSGGNTIYF. CDR3 bases: TGTGCCAGTAGCCCTCGACAGGGGTCAGGTGGAAACACCATATATTTT. The rearrangement uses TRBV19 and TRBJ1-3, with 8 positions matching TRBD1. V shed 6 bases and J 3 bases; nucleotides not matched to a gene: 10. Germline CDR1 LNHDA, CDR2 SQIVND (reference sequence). The CDR3 is made up of 16 amino acids.

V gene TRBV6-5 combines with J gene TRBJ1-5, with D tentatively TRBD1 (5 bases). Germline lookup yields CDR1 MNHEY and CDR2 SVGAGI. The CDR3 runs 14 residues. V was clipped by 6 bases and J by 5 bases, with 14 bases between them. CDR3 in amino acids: CASRPGLRDQPQHF. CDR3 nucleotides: TGTGCCAGCAGGCCAGGGTTAAGAGATCAGCCCCAGCATTTT.

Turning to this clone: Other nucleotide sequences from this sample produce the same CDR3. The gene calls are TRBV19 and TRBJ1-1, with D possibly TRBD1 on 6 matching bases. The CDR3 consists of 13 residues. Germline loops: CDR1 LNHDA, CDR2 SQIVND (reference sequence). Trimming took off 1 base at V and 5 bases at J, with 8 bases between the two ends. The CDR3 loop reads CASSIGGGTEAFF. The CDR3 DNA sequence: TGTGCCAGTAGTATAGGAGGGGGAACTGAAGCTTTCTTT. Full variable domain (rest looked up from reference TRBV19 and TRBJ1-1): DGGITQSPKYLFRKEGQNVTLSCEQNLNHDAMYWYRQDPGQGLRLIYYSQIVNDFQKGDIAEGYSVSREKKESFPLTVTSAQKNPTAFYLCASSIGGGTEAFFGQGTRLTVV.

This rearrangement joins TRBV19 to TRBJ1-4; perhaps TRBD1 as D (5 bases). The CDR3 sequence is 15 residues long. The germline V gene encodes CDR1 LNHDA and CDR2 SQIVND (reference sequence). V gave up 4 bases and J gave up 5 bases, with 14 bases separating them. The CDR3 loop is CASSTMTALNEKLFF. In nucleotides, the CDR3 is TGTGCCAGTAGTACCATGACAGCCCTAAATGAAAAACTGTTTTTT. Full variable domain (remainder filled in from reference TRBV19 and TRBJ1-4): DGGITQSPKYLFRKEGQNVTLSCEQNLNHDAMYWYRQDPGQGLRLIYYSQIVNDFQKGDIAEGYSVSREKKESFPLTVTSAQKNPTAFYLCASSTMTALNEKLFFGSGTQLSVL.

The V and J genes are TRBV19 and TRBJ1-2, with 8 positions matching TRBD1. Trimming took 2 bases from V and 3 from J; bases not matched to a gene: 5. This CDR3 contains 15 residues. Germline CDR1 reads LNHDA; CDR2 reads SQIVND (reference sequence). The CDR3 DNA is TGTGCCAGTAGTATAACCACAGGGGGTGACTATGGCTACACCTTC. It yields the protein CASSITTGGDYGYTF.

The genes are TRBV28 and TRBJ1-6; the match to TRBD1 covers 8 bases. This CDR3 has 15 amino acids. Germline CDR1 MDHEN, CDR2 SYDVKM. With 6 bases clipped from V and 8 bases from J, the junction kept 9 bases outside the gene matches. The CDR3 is CASSLTGQGDSPLHF. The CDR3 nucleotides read TGTGCCAGCAGCTTGACTGGACAGGGCGATTCACCCCTCCACTTT.

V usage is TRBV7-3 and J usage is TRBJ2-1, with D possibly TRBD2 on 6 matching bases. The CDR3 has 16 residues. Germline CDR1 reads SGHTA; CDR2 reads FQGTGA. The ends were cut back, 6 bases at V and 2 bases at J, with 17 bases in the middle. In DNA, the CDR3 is TGTGCCAGCAGGCTGACACGGGACTCCACCTACAATGAGCAGTTCTTC. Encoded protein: CASRLTRDSTYNEQFF.

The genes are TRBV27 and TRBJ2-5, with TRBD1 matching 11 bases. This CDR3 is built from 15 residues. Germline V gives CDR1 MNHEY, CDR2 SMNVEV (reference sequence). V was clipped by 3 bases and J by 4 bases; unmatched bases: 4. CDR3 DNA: TGTGCCAGCAGTTTCGGACAGGGGGCGGGAGAGACCCAGTACTTC. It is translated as CASSFGQGAGETQYF.

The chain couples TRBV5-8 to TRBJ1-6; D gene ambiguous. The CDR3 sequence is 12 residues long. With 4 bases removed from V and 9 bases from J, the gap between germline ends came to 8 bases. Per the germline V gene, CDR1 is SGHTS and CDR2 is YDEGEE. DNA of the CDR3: TGTGCCAGCAGCCCCCCTATTTCACCCCTCCACTTT. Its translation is CASSPPISPLHF.

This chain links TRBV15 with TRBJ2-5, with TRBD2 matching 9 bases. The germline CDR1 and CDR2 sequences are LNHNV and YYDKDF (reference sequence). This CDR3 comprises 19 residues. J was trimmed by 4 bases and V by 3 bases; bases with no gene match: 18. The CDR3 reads CATSSDSQGTSPSRETQYF. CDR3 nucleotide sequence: TGTGCCACCAGCAGCGACTCCCAGGGGACTAGCCCATCGCGAGAGACCCAGTACTTC.

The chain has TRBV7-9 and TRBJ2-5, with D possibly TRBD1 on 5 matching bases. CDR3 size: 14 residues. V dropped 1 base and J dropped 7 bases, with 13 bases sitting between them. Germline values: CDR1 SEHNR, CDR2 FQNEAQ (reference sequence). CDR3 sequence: CASSLVGAVVTQYF. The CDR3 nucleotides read TGTGCCAGCAGCTTAGTTGGGGCAGTGGTGACCCAGTACTTC.

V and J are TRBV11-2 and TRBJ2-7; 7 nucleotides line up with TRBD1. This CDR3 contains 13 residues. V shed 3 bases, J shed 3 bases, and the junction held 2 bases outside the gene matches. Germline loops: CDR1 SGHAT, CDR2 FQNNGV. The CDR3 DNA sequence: TGTGCCAGCAGCTTCCGGACAGGCTACGAGCAGTACTTC. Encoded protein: CASSFRTGYEQYF.

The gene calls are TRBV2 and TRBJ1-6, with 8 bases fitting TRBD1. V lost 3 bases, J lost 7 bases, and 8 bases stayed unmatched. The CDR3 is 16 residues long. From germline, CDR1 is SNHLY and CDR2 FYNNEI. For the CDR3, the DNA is TGTGCCAGCAGTGATTTGAGGACAGGGTCGAATTCACCCCTCCACTTT. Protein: CASSDLRTGSNSPLHF.

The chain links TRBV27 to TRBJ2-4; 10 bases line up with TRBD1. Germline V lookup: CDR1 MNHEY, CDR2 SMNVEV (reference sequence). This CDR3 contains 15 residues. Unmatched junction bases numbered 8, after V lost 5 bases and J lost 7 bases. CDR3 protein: CASSRKRTGGNIQYF. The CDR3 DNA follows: TGTGCCAGCAGTCGGAAGCGGACAGGGGGTAACATTCAGTACTTC.

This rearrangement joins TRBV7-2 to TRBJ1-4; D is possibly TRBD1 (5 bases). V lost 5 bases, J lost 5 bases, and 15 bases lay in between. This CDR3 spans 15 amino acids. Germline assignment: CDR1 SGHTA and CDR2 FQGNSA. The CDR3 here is CASSPGQYGNEKLFF. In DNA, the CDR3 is TGTGCCAGCAGCCCAGGACAATATGGGAATGAAAAACTGTTTTTT.

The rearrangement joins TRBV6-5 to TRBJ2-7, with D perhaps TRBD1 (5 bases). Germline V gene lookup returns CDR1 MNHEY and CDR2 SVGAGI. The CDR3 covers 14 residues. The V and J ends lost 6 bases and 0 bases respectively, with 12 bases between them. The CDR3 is CASSAQASSYEQYF. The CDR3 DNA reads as TGTGCCAGCAGCGCACAGGCCTCCTCCTACGAGCAGTACTTC.

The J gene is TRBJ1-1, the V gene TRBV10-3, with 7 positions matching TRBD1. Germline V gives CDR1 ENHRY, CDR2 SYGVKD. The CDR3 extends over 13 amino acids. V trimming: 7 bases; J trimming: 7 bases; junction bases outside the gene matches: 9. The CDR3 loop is CAITPQGTHEAFF. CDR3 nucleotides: TGTGCCATCACACCACAGGGGACTCATGAAGCTTTCTTT.

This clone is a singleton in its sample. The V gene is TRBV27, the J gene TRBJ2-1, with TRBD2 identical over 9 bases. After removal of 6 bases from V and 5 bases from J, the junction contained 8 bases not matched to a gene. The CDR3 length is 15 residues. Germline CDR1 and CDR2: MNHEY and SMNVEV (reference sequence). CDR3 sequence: CASSPGLAPNNEQFF. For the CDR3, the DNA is TGTGCCAGCAGCCCAGGACTAGCGCCCAACAATGAGCAGTTCTTC.

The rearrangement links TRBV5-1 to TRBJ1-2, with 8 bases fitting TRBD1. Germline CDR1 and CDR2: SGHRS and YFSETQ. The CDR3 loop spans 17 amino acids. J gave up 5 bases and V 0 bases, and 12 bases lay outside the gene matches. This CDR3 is CASSLVPSAGGGYGYTF. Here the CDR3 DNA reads TGCGCCAGCAGCTTGGTCCCCTCGGCAGGGGGCGGATATGGCTACACCTTC.

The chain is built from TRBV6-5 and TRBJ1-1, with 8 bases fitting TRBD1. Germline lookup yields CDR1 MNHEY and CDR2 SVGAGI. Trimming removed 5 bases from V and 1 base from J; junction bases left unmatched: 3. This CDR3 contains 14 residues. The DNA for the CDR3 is TGTGCCAGCAGTAACGGACAGGGGAACACTGAAGCTTTCTTT. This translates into CASSNGQGNTEAFF.

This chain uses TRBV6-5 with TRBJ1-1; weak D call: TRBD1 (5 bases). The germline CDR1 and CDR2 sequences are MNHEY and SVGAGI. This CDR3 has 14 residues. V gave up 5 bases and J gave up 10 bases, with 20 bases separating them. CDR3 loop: CASSLRDLPGGAFF. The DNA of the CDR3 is TGTGCCAGCAGTCTCCGGGACTTGCCTGGAGGAGCTTTCTTT.

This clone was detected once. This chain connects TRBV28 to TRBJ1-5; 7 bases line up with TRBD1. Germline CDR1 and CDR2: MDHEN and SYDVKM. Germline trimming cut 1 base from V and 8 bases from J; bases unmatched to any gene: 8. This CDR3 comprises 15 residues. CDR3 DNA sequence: TGTGCCAGCAGTTTATACGGAGGGGGCGCGGAGCCCCAGCATTTT. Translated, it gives CASSLYGGGAEPQHF.

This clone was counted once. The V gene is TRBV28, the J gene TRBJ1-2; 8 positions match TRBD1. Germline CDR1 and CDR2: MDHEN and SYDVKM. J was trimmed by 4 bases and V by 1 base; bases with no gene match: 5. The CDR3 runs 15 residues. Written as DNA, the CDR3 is TGTGCCAGCAGTTTATTGACAGGGGTTCTCTATGGCTACACCTTC. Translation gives CASSLLTGVLYGYTF.

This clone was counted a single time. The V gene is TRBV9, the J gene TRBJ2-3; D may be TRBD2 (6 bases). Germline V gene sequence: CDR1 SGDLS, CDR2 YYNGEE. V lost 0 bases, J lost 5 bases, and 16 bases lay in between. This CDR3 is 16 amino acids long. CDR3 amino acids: CASSVALGGARDTQYF. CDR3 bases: TGTGCCAGCAGCGTAGCTTTAGGAGGGGCCAGAGATACGCAGTATTTT.